This TCR beta chain was obtained from a study of cytomegalovirus exposure and HLA in healthy donors. PCR involved 60 Vbeta and 13 Jbeta primers. Only in-frame clones appear in the TCRdb table, and some are missing; sequencing was by immunoSEQ multiplex PCR. Among approximately 200,000 clones listed, about 81% were seen once. The sample holds a few counts of this clone. The CDR3 extends over 16 amino acids. V gave up 4 bases and J gave up 4 bases; unmatched junction bases: 8. Per germline, CDR1 KGHSH and CDR2 LQKENI. This receptor was obtained from a man between 25 and 39 years old in good health and CMV-seropositive. The V call is TRBV18, the J call TRBJ1-1, with 11 nucleotides matching TRBD1. Specimen: PBMCs. The CDR3 DNA reads as TGTGCCAGCTCACTCGGACAGGGGGCGCGTGGCACTGAAGCTTTCTTT. Protein sequence: CASSLGQGARGTEAFF.